The sequence of this T cell receptor (beta chain) was determined in a study of T cell responses to AZD1222 COVID-19 vaccine (dated by TCRdb to the early 2020s). The study in broad terms: Because spike-specific TCR depth and breadth did not differ between the two schedules, AZD1222 recipients who got a second dose at roughly 4 weeks were pooled with those who got a second dose at roughly 12 weeks. Enrollment into the trials was organized by age into subgroups of 18-55, 56-69 and 70-plus years, and those subgroups contained roughly 150, 30 and 60 TCR-sequenced participants, respectively. A total of approximately 240 trial participants underwent TCR sequencing, of whom approximately 200 had received two doses of AZD1222 and some 26 had received two doses of the MenACWY control vaccine. Overall study outcomes, separate from this receptor: The vaccine-associated CD4 TCRs covered the entire spike protein, and the dominant responses fell in regions 160-218 and 743-854. Most participants were white British and females outnumbered males, and the authors suggested that clonal diversity may have been underestimated. Reportedly, almost half of the unique spike-specific TCRs recognized epitopes lying outside the regions that are mutated in the B.1.351 and B.1.1.7 variants. No day 14 peak-response samples were available, so repertoires were characterized only after the peak T cell response. In the small 56-69-year group, the increase in depth fell short of significance, most likely because of low power. Conclusions about previously exposed vaccinees were limited because only six AZD1222 recipients were SARS-CoV-2 seropositive at baseline. After two AZD1222 doses, both the breadth and the depth of spike-specific TCRs were significantly higher than at day 0 and than in MenACWY recipients.

Notes on this clone: Its antigen has not been determined. The sample holds no much larger clone one base away, and base qualities are not on file.

The CDR3 contains 16 residues, cysteine and phenylalanine counted. Solely the CDR3 DNA is kept, with 48 bases framed from the first base. After removal of 5 bases from V and 6 bases from J, the junction retains 9 bases not matched to a gene. Reading the germline V gene (reference sequence) gives CDR1 SEHNR and CDR2 FQNEAQ. Per the publication, the time point label means: baseline before first vaccination. Samples from vaccinated people were obtained from the UK trials COV001 and COV002, which included a single-blind randomized controlled phase 2/3 trial of AZD1222 (ChAdOx1 nCoV-19) in healthy adults. For TCRbeta chain sequencing, PBMC samples from trial participants were taken at day 0 and at day 28 after the second dose. The CDR3 regions of human TCRbeta chains were analyzed by immunosequencing. The study's processing was this. TCRs in the repertoires were matched against a reference library of SARS-CoV-2-specific TCRs that had been generated with the MIRA antigen-specificity platform. Breadth was defined as the fraction of unique TCRs that were SARS-CoV-2-associated. Depth was defined as the fraction of total T cells that were SARS-CoV-2-associated. Using the MIRA data, each spike-specific TCR was assigned both to the spike region to which the TCR was reactive and to a CD4 or CD8 class. Log10-transformed breadth and depth values were compared by one-way ANOVA with Sidak's multiple comparisons tests. Imported from immuneACCESS, the table was reduced by TCRdb to in-frame sequences with V and J called. These copies leave out some clones; in studies compared against another copy, an unresolved V gene accounts for under half, and the cause of the remainder is not known. V and J calls and clone size are those listed in that table; D and trimming were worked out from the DNA. The sample yields 100,000 or so clones; about 86% were counted once. Approximately 1.5% of the sample rests with the top ten.

Rearrangement joined TRBV7-9 to TRBJ2-1, and TRBD1 matches 11 of the central bases. The TCR comes from an adult in good health. This specimen consisted of peripheral blood, obtained on day 0 of AZD1222 vaccination. The CDR3 sequence is CASSLIPGQGANEQFF. Read as DNA, the sequence is TGTGCCAGCAGCCTCATTCCCGGACAGGGGGCCAATGAGCAGTTCTTC.